Here is one TCR beta chain with its context. Its antigen is still unknown. Assay: immunoSEQ multiplex PCR; the TCRdb copy retains only in-frame clones and omits some. The data hold tens of thousands of clones, with about nine tenths observed a single time. This record comes from a study of OX40 agonist ivuxolimab in advanced cancers. Study-wide results and limits: Normalized expansion of T-cell clones was also low for some nonresponders. The investigators did not determine what antigen specificity the expanded peripheral T cells had. More expanded clones were seen, on average, in CD8+ T cells than in CD4+.

Blood samples were obtained at baseline, cycle 4 day 1, and cycle 7 day 1. With 4 bases clipped from V and 5 bases from J, the junction kept 8 bases outside the gene matches. The CDR3 runs to 15 residues. Germline lookup yields CDR1 LNHDA and CDR2 SQIVND (reference sequence). The material was CD4+ or CD8+ T cells sorted from blood, obtained in a trial of the OX40 agonist ivuxolimab. The clonotype was recovered from an adult with an advanced solid tumor such as melanoma, head and neck, liver or kidney cancer. The chain has TRBV19 and TRBJ1-2, with TRBD1 matching over 9 bases. The CDR3 DNA reads TGTGCCAGTAGTACCACTACGGGACAGGGTTATGGCTACACCTTC. Protein sequence: CASSTTTGQGYGYTF.